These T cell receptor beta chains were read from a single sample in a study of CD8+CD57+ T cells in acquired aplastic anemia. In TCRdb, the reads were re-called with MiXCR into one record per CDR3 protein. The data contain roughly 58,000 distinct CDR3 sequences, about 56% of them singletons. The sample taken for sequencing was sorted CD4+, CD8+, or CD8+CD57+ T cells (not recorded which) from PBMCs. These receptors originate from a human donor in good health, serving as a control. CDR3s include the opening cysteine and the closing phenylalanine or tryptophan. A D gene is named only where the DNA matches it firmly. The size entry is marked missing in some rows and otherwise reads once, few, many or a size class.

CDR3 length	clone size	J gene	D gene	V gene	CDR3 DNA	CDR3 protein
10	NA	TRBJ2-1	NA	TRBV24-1	TGTGCCACCAGTCTCAATGAGCAGTTCTTC	CATSLNEQFF
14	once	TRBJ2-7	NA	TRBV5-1	TGCGCCAGCAGCTTGGAGGGGGGCCGGTACGAGCAGTACTTC	CASSLEGGRYEQYF
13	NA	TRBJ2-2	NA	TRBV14	TGTGCCAGCAGCCAAGATTTGAAGGGAGAGCTGCTTTTT	CASSQDLKGELLF
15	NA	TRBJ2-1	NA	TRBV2	TGTGCCAGCAGTGAAGCCCAGGGCACCTACAATGAGCAGTTCTTC	CASSEAQGTYNEQFF
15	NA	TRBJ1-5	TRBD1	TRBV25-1	TGTGCCAGCAGTGCCGACAGGGAGTTCAATCAGCCCCAGCATTTT	CASSADREFNQPQHF
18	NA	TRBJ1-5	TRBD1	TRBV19	TGTGCCAGTAGCCGGGACAGTGCGGGGGCTCCTAGCAATCAGCCCCAGCATTTT	CASSRDSAGAPSNQPQHF
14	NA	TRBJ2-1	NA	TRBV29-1	TGCAGCGTAGGGACAGCGGGAGTTCATTATGAGCAGTTCTTC	CSVGTAGVHYEQFF
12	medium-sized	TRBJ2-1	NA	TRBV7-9	TGTGCCAGCAGCCCACAGGGCAATGAGCAGTTCTTC	CASSPQGNEQFF
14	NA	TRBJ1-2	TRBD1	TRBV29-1	TGCAGCGTTGATAAGACAGGGGGCGCCTATGGCTACACCTTC	CSVDKTGGAYGYTF
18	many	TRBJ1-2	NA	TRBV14	TGTGCCAGCAGCCAAGATTCCAGGTCGGGTCGGGGCTACTATGGCTACACCTTC	CASSQDSRSGRGYYGYTF
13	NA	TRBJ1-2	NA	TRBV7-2	TGTGCCAGCATTAAGCGGGGGCAAGGCGGCTACACCTTC	CASIKRGQGGYTF
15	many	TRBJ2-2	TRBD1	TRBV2	TGTGCCAGCAGCTTGCCAGGGGGAAACACCGGGGAGCTGTTTTTT	CASSLPGGNTGELFF
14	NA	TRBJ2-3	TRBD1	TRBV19	TGTGCCAGTAGACCGGGACAGGCACTAGATACGCAGTATTTT	CASRPGQALDTQYF
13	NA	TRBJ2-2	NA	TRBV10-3	TGTGCCACCGGGGGTCCGAACACCGGGGAGCTGTTTTTT	CATGGPNTGELFF
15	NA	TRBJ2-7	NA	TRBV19	TGTGCCAGTATGGGGGCCCAGGGTCCCTACTACGAGCAGTACTTC	CASMGAQGPYYEQYF
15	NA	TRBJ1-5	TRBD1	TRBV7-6	TGTGCCAGCAGCTTAAAGGACAGGGAGAATCAGCCCCAGCATTTT	CASSLKDRENQPQHF
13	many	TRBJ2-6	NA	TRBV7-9	TGTGCCAGCAGCTCCGTGGGGGCCAACGTCCTGACTTTC	CASSSVGANVLTF
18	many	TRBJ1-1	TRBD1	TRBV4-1	TGCGCCAGCAGCCAAGATCATGGGACAGGTAACATGAACACTGAAGCTTTCTTT	CASSQDHGTGNMNTEAFF
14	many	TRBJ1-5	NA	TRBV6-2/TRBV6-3	TGTGCCAGCAGTTACTACAATAGCAATCAGCCCCAGCATTTT	CASSYYNSNQPQHF
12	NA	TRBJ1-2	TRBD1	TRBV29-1	TGCAGCGCCGACAGGGCCGCCCAAGGCTACACCTTC	CSADRAAQGYTF
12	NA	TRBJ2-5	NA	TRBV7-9	TGTGCCAGCAGCTTAGTGGGCGGGACCCAGTACTTC	CASSLVGGTQYF
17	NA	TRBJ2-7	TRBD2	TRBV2	TGTGCCAGCAGTGTGGAAAAAACCGGGACTAGGAAGTACGAGCAGTACTTC	CASSVEKTGTRKYEQYF
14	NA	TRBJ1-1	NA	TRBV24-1	TGTGCCACCAGCAGCCTGACAGGGAACACTGAAGCTTTCTTT	CATSSLTGNTEAFF
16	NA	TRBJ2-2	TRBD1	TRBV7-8	TGTGCCAGCAGCCTCAGGGACAGGGGGAACACCGGGGAGCTGTTTTTT	CASSLRDRGNTGELFF